One and the same sample provided the 8 T cell receptor beta chains below, sequenced in a study of T-cell memory formation after mild COVID-19. TCRdb called the 5' RACE reads again in MiXCR, with one record for every CDR3 protein. Altogether some 150,000 distinct CDR3 sequences are present, 20% to 25% being singletons, with the ten largest covering roughly 25%. Sequenced material: PBMCs or a T cell subset sorted from them (not recorded which). Receptors originate from an adult woman who had mild COVID-19 (a few samples of this study predate the infection). Cell type and time point are not known.

This clonotype was detected only a few times. The chain recombines TRBV6-5 with TRBJ2-7, with no clear D. The CDR3 covers 15 residues. The germline CDR1 and CDR2 sequences are MNHEY and SVGAGI. V lost 2 bases, J lost 4 bases, and 15 bases lay in between. DNA of the CDR3: TGTGCCAGCAGTTACGACTCGGGCCGTCCTTACGAGCAGTACTTC. As protein: CASSYDSGRPYEQYF.

This chain connects TRBV4-3 to TRBJ2-2; either TRBD1 or TRBD2 may supply D (5 bases each). V was clipped by 1 base and J by 7 bases, with 16 bases between them. CDR1 LGHNA and CDR2 YSLEER come from the germline V gene. The CDR3 totals 16 residues. The CDR3 loop is CASSQVTWGNHGELFF. The DNA of the CDR3 is TGCGCCAGCAGCCAAGTGACATGGGGGAATCACGGGGAGCTGTTTTTT.

This clonotype was picked up a small number of times. The J gene is TRBJ2-3, the V gene TRBV7-6; D is unclear. The V and J ends lost 2 bases and 2 bases respectively, with 5 bases between them. The CDR3 consists of 13 residues. Germline CDR1 is SGHVS and CDR2 is FNYEAQ. The CDR3 DNA is TGTGCCAGCAGCTTAAAGCTCACAGATACGCAGTATTTT. Translating gives CASSLKLTDTQYF.

The CDR3 DNA follows: TGTGCCAGCAGTCCTGCCGGGACAGGGCCTAACTATGGCTACACCTTC. This codes for CASSPAGTGPNYGYTF. This chain connects TRBV12-3 or TRBV12-4 to TRBJ1-2, with 9 bases lining up with TRBD1. The CDR3 spans 16 residues. Trimming at V came to 5 bases and at J to 0 bases, leaving 7 bases not matched to a gene.

The chain carries TRBV20-1 and TRBJ2-7; 10 nucleotides line up with TRBD2. Trimming removed 3 bases from V and 5 bases from J; junction bases left unmatched: 13. Germline-derived CDR1 and CDR2 are DFQATT and SNEGSKA (reference sequence). This CDR3 comprises 16 residues. DNA for the CDR3: TGCAGTGCTAGTATCGCTAGCGGGAGAATCGAGGACGAGCAGTACTTC. This translates into CSASIASGRIEDEQYF.

The rearrangement joins TRBV30 to TRBJ1-1, with 8 bases aligning to TRBD1. J lost 7 bases, V lost 0 bases, and 7 bases had no gene match. Per germline, CDR1 GTSNPN and CDR2 SVGIG (reference sequence). This CDR3 spans 14 amino acids. The CDR3 nucleotides are TGTGCCTGGAGTGTGGGGCAGGGGGCCTTTGAAGCTTTCTTT. Amino acid sequence: CAWSVGQGAFEAFF.

The rearrangement joins TRBV4-3 to TRBJ2-7; 9 bases align to TRBD2. The CDR3 has 15 amino acids. Germline V gene data show CDR1 as LGHNA and CDR2 as YSLEER. V trimming: 1 base; J trimming: 3 bases; junction bases outside the gene matches: 4. The CDR3: CASSQAYSGSYEQYF. The CDR3 DNA is TGCGCCAGCAGCCAAGCATATAGCGGGAGCTACGAGCAGTACTTC.

The chain joins TRBV7-6 to TRBJ2-3; 8 bases map to TRBD2. Trimming cost V 1 base and J 2 bases; bases outside gene matches: 8. The CDR3 has 17 residues. In germline, CDR1 is SGHVS, CDR2 FNYEAQ. The CDR3: CASSLGRRGAHTDTQYF. The CDR3 nucleotides are TGTGCCAGCAGCTTAGGTCGGCGGGGGGCCCACACAGATACGCAGTATTTT.